This T cell receptor beta chain stems from a study of CD8 T cells in ankylosing spondylitis (dated by TCRdb to about 2017). Background on the whole study: The study set out to find disease-linked TCR variants by profiling T cell receptor beta repertoires in ankylosing spondylitis patients and healthy donors. The full study cohort was made up of over 20 ankylosing spondylitis patients and 108 healthy donors. Peripheral blood was sampled, and synovial fluid was additionally collected from ankylosing spondylitis patients.

Sequencing took place on an Illumina HiSeq 2500. TCR beta libraries were prepared by quantitative 5'-RACE with molecular barcodes. The study's own analysis went as follows. A new computational method based on a probabilistic model of VDJ rearrangement was used to identify disease-linked TCR variants. The raw public data were reprocessed by TCRdb itself: fastp quality trimming at Q25, MiXCR clonotype calling, in-frame beta chains only. For every CDR3 protein sequence, its rows merge into one entry that carries the most common genes and DNA. These V and J calls rely on TCRdb rather than the paper's analysis. This sample comprises around 330,000 distinct CDR3 sequences, roughly 12% of them detected only once. The top ten hold more than 7% of the sample. The paper's findings and limits, for the study overall: In peripheral blood, the disease-linked clones were found at relatively low frequencies and had a CD8+ phenotype. According to the report, matched synovial fluid samples from ankylosing spondylitis patients were significantly enriched for the disease-linked clones. Some motif variants had previously been reported in the synovial fluid and blood of reactive arthritis patients, which suggests shared mechanisms of disease initiation. Blood from ankylosing spondylitis patients appeared to be characterized by a TCR beta motif made up of under ten highly homologous amino acid variants.

The sample holds many counts of this clonotype. No cognate antigen has been identified for it. The record has no base qualities; no much larger clone is one base away. The clonotype was recovered from a female donor with ankylosing spondylitis or in good health (not recorded which). The sequencing sample was made of blood, either unsorted or a sorted T cell fraction (not recorded which).

The CDR3 here reads CASSTLFGGEEAFF. DNA sequence: TGTGCCAGCAGTACCCTATTCGGGGGAGAGGAAGCTTTCTTT. The sequence joins TRBV6-1 to TRBJ1-1, with a tentative D gene TRBD1 over 5 matching bases. From the cysteine up to the phenylalanine, the CDR3 has a length of 14 residues. The DNA shown is the 42-base CDR3, in frame from base 1. V is reduced by 5 bases and J by 8 bases, leaving a spacing of 18 bases between them. CDR1 and CDR2 (MNHNS, SASEGT) derive from the germline V gene.